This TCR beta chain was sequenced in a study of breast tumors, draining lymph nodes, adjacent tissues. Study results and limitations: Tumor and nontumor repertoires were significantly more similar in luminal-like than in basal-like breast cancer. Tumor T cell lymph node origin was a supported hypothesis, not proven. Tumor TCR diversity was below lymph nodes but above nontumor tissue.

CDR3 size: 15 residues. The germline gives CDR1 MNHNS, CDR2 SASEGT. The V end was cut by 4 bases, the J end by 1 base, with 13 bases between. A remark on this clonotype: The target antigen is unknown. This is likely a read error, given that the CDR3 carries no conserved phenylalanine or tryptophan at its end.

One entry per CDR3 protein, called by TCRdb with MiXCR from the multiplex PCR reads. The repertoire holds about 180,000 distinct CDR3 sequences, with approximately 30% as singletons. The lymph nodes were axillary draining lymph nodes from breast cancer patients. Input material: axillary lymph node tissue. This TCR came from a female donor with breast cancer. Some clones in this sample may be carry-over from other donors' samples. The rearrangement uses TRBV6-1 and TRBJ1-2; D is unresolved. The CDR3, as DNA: TGTGCCAGCAGTGGGTTGCGACGGGATAACTATGGCTACACCGTC. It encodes CASSGLRRDNYGYTV.